The 8 T cell receptor beta chains reported below all come from one sample, sequenced in a study of regulatory T cells in long-lasting Graves disease (dated by TCRdb to the early 2020s). The time point label for this specimen denotes: newly diagnosed GD, antithyroid drugs for less than 3 months. For both TCR sequencing and RNA sequencing, RNA was extracted from PBMCs in TRIzol. The library was built by means of multiplex PCR. The run used an Illumina HiSeq 4000. CDR3 regions were amplified by Arm-PCR with iRepertoire HTBI primers to construct TCR beta libraries. The public reads were reprocessed in TCRdb via fastp at Q25 and MiXCR, keeping in-frame beta chains. Here each entry gathers all rows of one CDR3 protein and keeps the most common genes and DNA. In all, the sample holds approximately 560,000 distinct CDR3 sequences, and about 16% of those were seen once. Together, the top ten hold around 11% of the sample.

These data were also filed under a second study, of T cells in Graves' hyperthyroidism and ophthalmopathy.

The material was peripheral blood mononuclear cells (PBMCs), obtained at new diagnosis, from a patient treated with antithyroid drugs. These receptor sequences come from a man aged 18 to 29 with Graves disease. Donor details come from another sample of the same person, matched by shared clones.

The V and J genes are TRBV12-3 or TRBV12-4 and TRBJ2-1, with a tentative D call TRBD2 (5 bases). This CDR3 contains 14 residues. V was pared by 7 bases and J by 7 bases, with 17 bases between. CDR3 amino acids: CASTVGPPGNEQFF. CDR3 sequence (DNA): TGTGCCAGCACCGTCGGGCCACCGGGAAATGAGCAGTTCTTC.

For this clonotype: Its ends do not fully match the called genes, so a read error is possible. The chain has TRBV5-1 and TRBJ1-1; possible D gene TRBD1, 5 bases. The length of the CDR3 is 16 residues. From germline, CDR1 is SGHRS and CDR2 YFSETQ. The CDR3 bases are TGTGCCAGCAGCTTGGTACCCAGGGCGAGAGGCACTGAAGCTTTCTTT. This sequence encodes CASSLVPRARGTEAFF.

Details on this clonotype: A far larger clone is only one base removed, so a read error is likely. J is TRBJ2-3 and V is TRBV27; D might be TRBD2 (6 bases). This CDR3 comprises 20 residues. The germline CDR1 and CDR2 sequences are MNHEY and SMNVEV (reference sequence). Here the CDR3 reads CASSLVSSRSGTVGPDMQYF. The CDR3 DNA reads as TGTGCCAGCAGTTTAGTATCTTCAAGGTCCGGGACTGTGGGACCAGATATGCAGTATTTT.

Concerning this clonotype itself: Since a much larger clone is just one base distant, this may be a read error. The chain recombines TRBV20-1 with TRBJ1-1; tentatively, D is TRBD1 (5 bases). The V end lost 2 bases, the J end lost 13 bases, and 26 bases lay between the germline ends. This CDR3 has 15 amino acids. Germline CDR1 reads DFQATT; CDR2 reads SNEGSKA (reference sequence). CDR3 loop: CSARPGGTGEERVFF. Written as DNA, the CDR3 is TGCAGTGCTAGACCCGGGGGGACGGGGGAGGAAAGAGTTTTCTTT.

As to this clonotype: The CDR3 carries no conserved terminal phenylalanine or tryptophan, so it likely arises from a read error. The rearrangement uses TRBV6-1 and TRBJ1-1, with D perhaps matching TRBD1 (5 bases). CDR3 length: 13 residues. The V end was cut by 4 bases, the J end by 1 base, with 7 bases between. Germline V CDR1 and CDR2: MNHNS, SASEGT. CDR3: CASSVTENTEAFS. Written as DNA, the CDR3 is TGTGCCAGCAGTGTGACAGAGAACACTGAAGCTTTCTCT.

Comment on this clonotype: Given a much more abundant clone one base away, this may be a read error. V usage is TRBV20-1 and J usage is TRBJ2-3, with 10 positions matching TRBD2. V shed 7 bases, J shed 3 bases, and the junction held 13 bases outside the gene matches. Per the germline V gene, CDR1 is DFQATT and CDR2 is SNEGSKA (reference sequence). This CDR3 is built from 16 residues. The CDR3: CSVSRPSGRRTDTQYF. The CDR3 coding sequence is TGCAGTGTCTCGCGCCCTAGCGGGAGAAGGACAGATACGCAGTATTTT.

This clonotype was counted a few times. The CDR3 reads CASSSPLPTGAANEKLFF. The CDR3 DNA reads as TGTGCCAGCAGTTCGCCATTGCCTACGGGGGCTGCTAATGAAAAACTGTTTTTT. J is TRBJ1-4 and V is TRBV28; D perhaps matches TRBD1 (6 bases). Germline V CDR1 and CDR2: MDHEN, SYDVKM. V was trimmed by 4 bases and J by 3 bases, leaving 21 bases between them. The CDR3 is 18 residues long.

In its sample, this clonotype was seen a few times. This rearrangement joins TRBV10-3 to TRBJ2-5; D may correspond to TRBD1 or TRBD2 (5 bases each). Per the germline V gene, CDR1 is ENHRY and CDR2 is SYGVKD. Trimming removed 0 bases from V and 13 bases from J, with 15 bases in between. CDR3 size: 13 residues. The CDR3 loop reads CAISESIGTIRYF. For the CDR3, the DNA is TGTGCCATCAGTGAGTCGATCGGGACGATTAGGTACTTC.